The T cell receptor beta chain under discussion was sequenced for a study of CD8 T cells in Susac syndrome. Trimming removed 5 bases from V and 0 bases from J; junction bases left unmatched: 8. The CDR3 loop spans 16 amino acids. Germline CDR1 is KGHDR and CDR2 is SFDVKD. It was with random hexamers that about 0.45 to 1 ug RNA was reverse transcribed. TCRdb redid the calling of the immunoSEQ multiplex PCR reads with MiXCR, one entry per CDR3 protein. The data show 69,000 or so distinct CDR3 sequences, 94% seen once. The chain has TRBV24-1 and TRBJ2-7; 8 positions agree with TRBD1. This TCR was recovered from a human donor with multiple sclerosis. The sample consisted of CD8+ T cells from PBMCs. The CDR3 DNA reads as TGTGCCACCAGTGGGTTTGGACAGGGAAGCTCCTACGAGCAGTACTTC. Residues: CATSGFGQGSSYEQYF.